This T cell receptor beta chain was obtained from a study of cytomegalovirus exposure and HLA in healthy donors. The study's findings and limits: The investigators catalogued 164 TCR beta chains as cytomegalovirus-associated.

Germline V lookup: CDR1 MNHEY, CDR2 SVGAGI. The germline V and J ends were trimmed by 4 bases and 4 bases, with 13 bases remaining between them. This CDR3 comprises 14 residues. About this clone: Its target is not known.

Assay used: immunoSEQ multiplex PCR; TCRdb lists only in-frame clones, some missing. Of over 200,000 clones detected, less than 85% appear once; the ten largest clones hold about 6%. The chain uses TRBV6-5 and TRBJ1-2, with D maybe TRBD1 (6 bases). This TCR was sampled from a woman aged 18-29 years in good health and CMV-seronegative. Sequencing was carried out using PBMCs. Written as DNA, the CDR3 is TGTGCCAGCAGTTTCGAAGGACAGCCCTATGGCTACACCTTC. Protein product: CASSFEGQPYGYTF.